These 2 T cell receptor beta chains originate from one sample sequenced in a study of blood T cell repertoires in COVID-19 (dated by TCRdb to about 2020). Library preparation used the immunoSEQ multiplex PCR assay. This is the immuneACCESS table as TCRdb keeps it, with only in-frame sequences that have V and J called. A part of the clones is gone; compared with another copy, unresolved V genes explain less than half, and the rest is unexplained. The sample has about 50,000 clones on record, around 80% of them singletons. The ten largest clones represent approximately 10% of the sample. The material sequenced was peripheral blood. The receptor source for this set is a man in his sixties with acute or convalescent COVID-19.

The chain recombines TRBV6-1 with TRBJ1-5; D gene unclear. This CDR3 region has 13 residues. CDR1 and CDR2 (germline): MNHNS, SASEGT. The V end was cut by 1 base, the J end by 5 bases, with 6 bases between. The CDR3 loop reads CASSEGVYQPQHF. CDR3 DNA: TGTGCCAGCAGTGAAGGAGTATATCAGCCCCAGCATTTT.

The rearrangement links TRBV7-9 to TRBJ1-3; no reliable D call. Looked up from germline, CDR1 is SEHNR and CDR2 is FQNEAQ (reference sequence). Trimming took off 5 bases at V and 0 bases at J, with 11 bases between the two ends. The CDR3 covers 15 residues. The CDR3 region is CASSKRLDSGNTIYF. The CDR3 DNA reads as TGTGCCAGCAGCAAGAGACTGGACTCTGGAAACACCATATATTTT.